This T cell receptor beta chain appears in the sequencing data of a study of T cell changes during pregnancy in multiple sclerosis. The method was immunoSEQ multiplex PCR; TCRdb's version includes in-frame clones alone and lacks a portion of them. The sample has about 36,000 clones, about 91% seen once. The sequencing here drew on CD4+ T cells from peripheral blood mononuclear cells, taken after pregnancy. This clonotype was sampled from a female donor with multiple sclerosis, enrolled in a pregnancy study.

CDR3 coding DNA: TGTGCCAGCAGCGTAGAACAGGGGAGCTATGGCTACACCTTC. Amino acids: CASSVEQGSYGYTF. V is TRBV9 and J is TRBJ1-2, with 7 bases matching TRBD1. The CDR3 has 14 residues. Germline assignment: CDR1 SGDLS and CDR2 YYNGEE. The trim removed 0 bases at V and 4 bases at J, leaving 3 bases unmatched. Full variable domain (outside the CDR3, taken from reference TRBV9 and TRBJ1-2): DSGVTQTPKHLITATGQRVTLRCSPRSGDLSVYWYQQSLDQGLQFLIQYYNGEERAKGNILERFSAQQFPDLHSELNLSSLELGDSALYFCASSVEQGSYGYTFGSGTRLTVV.